This section outlines one T cell receptor beta chain sequence together with its context. The antigen is unknown. Only in-frame clones appear in the TCRdb table, and some are missing; sequencing was by immunoSEQ multiplex PCR. The table lists under 45,000 clones, around 85% of them singletons, with approximately 11% in the top ten. This specimen belongs to a study of OX40 agonist ivuxolimab in advanced cancers. The CDR3 length is 17 residues. V lost 5 bases to trimming and J lost 4 bases, with 22 bases between them. CDR1 and CDR2 (germline): SGHNT, YENEEA. Findings and caveats of the study: Compared with CD4+, CD8+ T cells on average had more expanded clones.

This material consisted of CD4+ or CD8+ T cells sorted from blood, taken in a trial of the OX40 agonist ivuxolimab. This chain uses TRBV11-3 with TRBJ2-3, with D possibly called TRBD1 or TRBD2 (7 bases each). The receptor was isolated from an adult with an advanced solid tumor such as melanoma, head and neck, liver or kidney cancer. The CDR3 sequence: CASSLAKGEGAADTQYF. The CDR3 DNA reads as TGTGCCAGCAGCCTAGCCAAGGGGGAGGGGGCGGCAGATACGCAGTATTTT.